Sequencing of this TCR beta chain was carried out in a study of CD8+CD57+ T cells in acquired aplastic anemia. CDR3 size: 12 residues. CDR1 is PRHDT, CDR2 FYEKMQ, per germline (reference sequence). Profiling of TCR beta VDJ combinations and CDR3 sequences used genomic DNA as template. In TCRdb, the reads were re-called with MiXCR into one record per CDR3 protein. The sample lists 200,000 to 250,000 distinct CDR3 sequences, approximately 35% occurring once. This clonotype came up many times. A read error may account for a junction end that differs from germline. Input material: sorted CD4+, CD8+, or CD8+CD57+ T cells (not recorded which) from PBMCs. The receptor's source is a human donor in good health, serving as a control. This chain connects TRBV13 to TRBJ1-2; 8 positions match TRBD1. CDR3 sequence (DNA): TGTGCCAGCAGCCCCACCCTTCTCCGGGACAGGTTC. Translated, it gives CASSPTLLRDRF. Drawing the rest from reference TRBV13 and TRBJ1-2, the complete variable domain is AAGVIQSPRHLIKEKRETATLKCYPIPRHDTVYWYQQGPGQDPQFLISFYEKMQSDKGSIPDRFSAQQFSDYHSELNMSSLELGDSALYFCASSPTLLRDRFGSGTRLTVV.